These 32 T cell receptor beta chains came from one sample sequenced in a study of shared clonotypes between healthy human individuals. Clones were sequenced by immunoSEQ multiplex PCR, and TCRdb holds only the in-frame ones, with some missing. The sample has about 700,000 clones; approximately 90% are singletons. Naive-designated CD8 cells lacked CD45RO, were positively enriched for CCR7, and omitted terminally differentiated effector memory CD45RA+ cells. The sequenced material came from naive CD8+ T cells sorted from blood. These TCRs come from a man under 40 in good health.

The chain joins TRBV5-1 to TRBJ2-7; 12 bases line up with TRBD1. The trim removed 4 bases at V and 2 bases at J, leaving 4 bases unmatched. Germline V gene sequence: CDR1 SGHRS, CDR2 YFSETQ. This CDR3 comprises 15 residues. DNA of the CDR3: TGCGCCAGCAGCGGCGGGACAGGGGGCCCCTACGAGCAGTACTTC. Translation: CASSGGTGGPYEQYF. Variable domain in full (rest from reference TRBV5-1 and TRBJ2-7): KAGVTQTPRYLIKTRGQQVTLSCSPISGHRSVSWYQQTPGQGLQFLFEYFSETQRNKGNFPGRFSGRQFSNSRSEMNVSTLELGDSALYLCASSGGTGGPYEQYFGPGTRLTVT.

The chain joins TRBV7-9 to TRBJ2-7; D remains unclear. Trimming took 2 bases from V and 2 from J, leaving 10 bases between them. CDR3 length: 14 residues. The germline V gene has CDR1 SEHNR and CDR2 FQNEAQ (reference sequence). DNA for the CDR3: TGTGCCAGCAGCTTATCGGTTGGAGCCTACGAGCAGTACTTC. The encoded protein is CASSLSVGAYEQYF.

This chain uses TRBV14 with TRBJ2-1; no firm D call. Germline-derived CDR1 and CDR2 are SGHDN and FVKESK. This CDR3 has 16 residues. V lost 4 bases, J lost 6 bases, and 19 bases lay in between. Written as DNA, the CDR3 is TGTGCCAGCAGCCCAACCCGGGTCCTACTGGCCAATGAGCAGTTCTTC. Translating gives CASSPTRVLLANEQFF. The full variable domain, completed using reference TRBV14 and TRBJ2-1, is EAGVTQFPSHSVIEKGQTVTLRCDPISGHDNLYWYRRVMGKEIKFLLHFVKESKQDESGMPNNRFLAERTGGTYSTLKVQPAELEDSGVYFCASSPTRVLLANEQFFGPGTRLTVL.

The V call is TRBV5-1, the J call TRBJ2-1; D gene ambiguous. Germline CDR1 SGHRS, CDR2 YFSETQ. This CDR3 has 17 residues. Trimming left V 0 bases short and J 0 bases short, with 13 bases between. CDR3 in DNA: TGCGCCAGCAGCTTGGGGTTGGGCTTAAGCTCCTACAATGAGCAGTTCTTC. Protein product: CASSLGLGLSSYNEQFF.

This rearrangement joins TRBV28 to TRBJ1-5; 7 nucleotides align to TRBD1. Unmatched junction bases numbered 5, after V lost 3 bases and J lost 3 bases. CDR1 and CDR2 from the germline V gene are MDHEN and SYDVKM. The CDR3 length is 15 residues. The CDR3 DNA reads as TGTGCCAGCAGTTTTCAGGGGGTTCTCAATCAGCCCCAGCATTTT. The encoded protein is CASSFQGVLNQPQHF.

This clone appeared a single time. CDR3 residues: CASSPRTGTYYNEQFF. Here the CDR3 DNA reads TGTGCCAGCAGCCCCCGAACCGGGACATACTACAATGAGCAGTTCTTC. The chain couples TRBV7-9 to TRBJ2-1, with a tentative D call TRBD1 (6 bases). Germline V gives CDR1 SEHNR, CDR2 FQNEAQ (reference sequence). The ends were cut back, 5 bases at V and 3 bases at J, with 17 bases in the middle. The CDR3 extends over 16 amino acids.

V gene TRBV27 combines with J gene TRBJ1-1; 8 nucleotides align to TRBD1. CDR1 is MNHEY, CDR2 SMNVEV, per germline (reference sequence). The CDR3 totals 13 residues. After removal of 9 bases from V and 10 bases from J, the junction contained 13 bases not matched to a gene. The CDR3 sequence: CASKPGGFRTAFF. As DNA, the CDR3 is TGTGCCAGTAAACCAGGGGGCTTTCGAACAGCTTTCTTT.

This chain connects TRBV5-1 to TRBJ2-7; 8 positions agree with TRBD1. CDR3 length: 13 residues. Unmatched junction bases numbered 3, after V lost 4 bases and J lost 3 bases. Per the germline V gene, CDR1 is SGHRS and CDR2 is YFSETQ. This CDR3 is CASSTDRDYEQYF. In nucleotides, the CDR3 is TGCGCCAGCAGCACGGACAGGGACTACGAGCAGTACTTC.

The chain joins TRBV10-3 to TRBJ2-1, with D possibly being TRBD1 (7 bases). V shed 2 bases and J shed 7 bases, with 21 bases lying between them. The CDR3 runs 17 residues. Germline V lookup: CDR1 ENHRY, CDR2 SYGVKD. The CDR3 is CAISEPSTGSRGNEQFF. In DNA, the CDR3 is TGTGCCATCAGTGAGCCCTCGACAGGGAGTCGGGGGAATGAGCAGTTCTTC.

This clone was seen once. This chain links TRBV19 with TRBJ2-6; 9 nucleotides line up with TRBD1. V gave up 3 bases and J gave up 2 bases; unmatched junction bases: 11. The germline CDR1 and CDR2 sequences are LNHDA and SQIVND (reference sequence). This CDR3 comprises 19 residues. CDR3 DNA: TGTGCCAGTAGTATCGCCACCGACAGGGGGAAAACTGGGGCCAACGTCCTGACTTTC. This translates into CASSIATDRGKTGANVLTF.

J is TRBJ2-5 and V is TRBV13; D uncertain. Looked up from germline, CDR1 is PRHDT and CDR2 is FYEKMQ (reference sequence). The CDR3 spans 14 residues. Deletions cut 5 bases from V and 2 bases from J, with 12 bases between. The CDR3 DNA is TGTGCCAGCAGCCCCCCGTCCCAACAAGAGACCCAGTACTTC. Translation gives CASSPPSQQETQYF.

V and J are TRBV7-2 and TRBJ2-3; D gene uncertain. Germline loops: CDR1 SGHTA, CDR2 FQGNSA. Trimming left V 2 bases short and J 0 bases short, with 9 bases between. The CDR3 loop spans 15 amino acids. In DNA form, the CDR3 reads TGTGCCAGCAGCTTACTCCAGCGTAGCACAGATACGCAGTATTTT. Protein product: CASSLLQRSTDTQYF. Filled out from reference TRBV7-2 and TRBJ2-3, the complete variable domain reads GAGVSQSPSNKVTEKGKDVELRCDPISGHTALYWYRQSLGQGLEFLIYFQGNSAPDKSGLPSDRFSAERTGGSVSTLTIQRTQQEDSAVYLCASSLLQRSTDTQYFGPGTRLTVL.

CDR3 in amino acids: CASSHGVGTNEKLFF. CDR3 DNA: TGCGCCAGCAGCCACGGGGTCGGAACTAATGAAAAACTGTTTTTT. V usage is TRBV4-1 and J usage is TRBJ1-4; D gene ambiguous. CDR1 MGHRA and CDR2 YSYEKL come from the germline V gene. This CDR3 comprises 15 residues. V shed 3 bases and J shed 1 base, with 9 bases lying between them.

The chain recombines TRBV11-2 with TRBJ1-1; 7 bases are a match to TRBD1. V was pared by 5 bases and J by 5 bases, with 11 bases of the junction left unmatched. Germline V CDR1 and CDR2: SGHAT, FQNNGV. The CDR3 totals 15 residues. The CDR3 region is CASSPTTGWGTEAFF. CDR3 nucleotides: TGTGCCAGCAGCCCAACGACAGGGTGGGGGACTGAAGCTTTCTTT.

The genes are TRBV6-1 and TRBJ1-2; D remains ambiguous. CDR3 length equals 13 residues. Trimming took off 3 bases at V and 5 bases at J, with 10 bases between the two ends. Germline V gene data show CDR1 as MNHNS and CDR2 as SASEGT. The chain's CDR3 is CASSEGRVYGYTF. The CDR3 DNA follows: TGTGCCAGCAGTGAGGGAAGGGTATATGGCTACACCTTC.

The genes are TRBV18 and TRBJ2-2; D is perhaps TRBD1 (5 bases). The CDR3 sequence is 14 residues long. Germline V gene lookup returns CDR1 KGHSH and CDR2 LQKENI. Trimming took off 3 bases at V and 6 bases at J, with 11 bases between the two ends. CDR3 bases: TGTGCCAGCTCACCTTCAGGGTTCGCCGGGGAGCTGTTTTTT. Translated: CASSPSGFAGELFF.

The CDR3 DNA follows: TGTGCCAGCAGCTCAGGGAGCATACAGGGGCGGATGGGGGAGACCCAGTACTTC. This gives the protein CASSSGSIQGRMGETQYF. The chain employs TRBV5-6 and TRBJ2-5; the match to TRBD1 covers 7 bases. The CDR3 runs 18 residues. Germline CDR1 SGHDT, CDR2 YYEEEE. V trimming: 3 bases; J trimming: 5 bases; junction bases outside the gene matches: 19.

The genes are TRBV18 and TRBJ2-1; 10 nucleotides match TRBD1. V shed 4 bases, J shed 4 bases, and the junction held 10 bases outside the gene matches. In germline, CDR1 is KGHSH, CDR2 LQKENI. CDR3 length: 17 residues. Here the CDR3 DNA reads TGTGCCAGCTCACTATTTATCGACAGGGGGCCATACAATGAGCAGTTCTTC. It codes for CASSLFIDRGPYNEQFF.

The genes are TRBV6-5 and TRBJ2-5; D uncertain. This CDR3 is 11 amino acids long. Germline assignment: CDR1 MNHEY and CDR2 SVGAGI. Trimming removed 8 bases at V and 7 bases at J, with 11 bases between. CDR3 sequence: CASSTMGTQYF. CDR3 DNA: TGTGCCAGCTCCACCATGGGGACCCAGTACTTC.

V is TRBV7-6 and J is TRBJ2-3; D ambiguous. Per germline, CDR1 SGHVS and CDR2 FNYEAQ. The CDR3 is 16 residues long. V was trimmed by 5 bases and J by 2 bases, leaving 17 bases between them. CDR3: CASSRFHNSVTDTQYF. The DNA for the CDR3 is TGTGCCAGCAGCCGCTTTCATAACTCCGTCACAGATACGCAGTATTTT.

This chain connects TRBV13 to TRBJ2-1; 7 bases are shared with TRBD1. Germline CDR1 PRHDT, CDR2 FYEKMQ (reference sequence). The J segment lost 6 bases and the V segment lost 6 bases, leaving 8 bases of the junction unmatched. The CDR3 is made up of 14 amino acids. The DNA of the CDR3 is TGTGCCAGCAGTCCTCGGGACAGCTCCAATGAGCAGTTCTTC. Its protein is CASSPRDSSNEQFF.

V usage is TRBV5-6 and J usage is TRBJ2-2; D remains unclear. CDR3 length: 12 residues. Germline CDR1 reads SGHDT; CDR2 reads YYEEEE. V was cut by 0 bases and J by 7 bases, with 4 bases left in between. CDR3 amino acids: CASSLDLGELFF. The CDR3 region has the DNA TGTGCCAGCAGCTTGGACCTCGGGGAGCTGTTTTTT.

The chain recombines TRBV7-7 with TRBJ2-7, with TRBD1 matching over 10 bases. There are 19 residues in the CDR3. Germline CDR1 SSHAT, CDR2 FNYEAQ (reference sequence). Trimming at V came to 5 bases and at J to 5 bases, leaving 21 bases not matched to a gene. This CDR3 reads CASSRGGLRSGQGYHEQYF. The CDR3 DNA follows: TGTGCCAGCAGCCGAGGGGGCCTACGATCGGGACAGGGGTACCACGAGCAGTACTTC.

The chain recombines TRBV28 with TRBJ1-1; D perhaps matches TRBD1 (5 bases). Germline V lookup: CDR1 MDHEN, CDR2 SYDVKM. This CDR3 has 11 amino acids. V was shortened by 3 bases and J by 11 bases, with 10 bases between the two germline ends. CDR3 nucleotides: TGTGCCAGCAGTTTCACAGGATATGCTTTCTTT. It is translated as CASSFTGYAFF.

The genes are TRBV19 and TRBJ1-5, with D tentatively TRBD1 (5 bases). The V end was cut by 3 bases, the J end by 0 bases, with 9 bases between. CDR3 size: 15 residues. Germline values: CDR1 LNHDA, CDR2 SQIVND (reference sequence). CDR3 in DNA: TGTGCCAGTAGTATGGTGGGGGGTAGCAATCAGCCCCAGCATTTT. Encoded protein: CASSMVGGSNQPQHF.

The chain combines TRBV15 with TRBJ2-1; D may be TRBD1 (6 bases). The V gene lost 3 bases and the J gene lost 2 bases, with 14 bases spanning the gap. CDR1 is LNHNV and CDR2 is YYDKDF in the germline V gene (reference sequence). The CDR3 contains 16 residues. CDR3 loop: CATSRGKGGTYNEQFF. The DNA of the CDR3 is TGTGCCACCAGCAGGGGCAAAGGGGGTACCTACAATGAGCAGTTCTTC.

The chain recombines TRBV29-1 with TRBJ2-7, with D perhaps TRBD2 (6 bases). The germline V and J ends were trimmed by 7 bases and 2 bases, with 18 bases remaining between them. The CDR3 is 14 residues long. Germline CDR1 and CDR2: SQVTM and ANQGSEA. The CDR3 loop reads CSALGAGGPYEQYF. For the CDR3, the DNA is TGCAGCGCCCTAGGAGCGGGTGGCCCCTACGAGCAGTACTTC.

This chain joins TRBV29-1 and TRBJ1-2; D possibly corresponds to TRBD1 (6 bases). The V gene lost 1 base and the J gene lost 4 bases, with 13 bases spanning the gap. The germline V gene has CDR1 SQVTM and CDR2 ANQGSEA. The CDR3 is 14 amino acids. In DNA form, the CDR3 reads TGCAGCGTTGAAGTAGACAGGAGCCTCTATGGCTACACCTTC. Translating gives CSVEVDRSLYGYTF.

The rearrangement joins TRBV6-1 to TRBJ2-5; 8 bases map to TRBD2. The CDR3 contains 15 residues. Trimming cost V 3 bases and J 2 bases; bases outside gene matches: 5. Germline V gives CDR1 MNHNS, CDR2 SASEGT. In DNA, the CDR3 is TGTGCCAGCAGTGAGGCGGGAGGACAACAAGAGACCCAGTACTTC. It codes for CASSEAGGQQETQYF.

V gene TRBV10-2 combines with J gene TRBJ2-7; D gene unclear. This CDR3 region has 13 residues. V dropped 4 bases and J dropped 6 bases, with 13 bases sitting between them. The germline gives CDR1 WSHSY, CDR2 SAAADI. CDR3 protein: CASSGSLWSEQYF. DNA of the CDR3: TGCGCCAGCAGTGGGTCCCTTTGGAGCGAGCAGTACTTC.

This clone was seen a handful of times. J is TRBJ2-2 and V is TRBV10-3; D unresolved. Germline V lookup: CDR1 ENHRY, CDR2 SYGVKD. The CDR3 runs 15 residues. Trimming pared 3 bases from V and 2 bases from J, leaving 10 bases between. CDR3 sequence reads: CAISDPGHNTGELFF. DNA for the CDR3: TGTGCCATCAGTGACCCGGGCCACAACACCGGGGAGCTGTTTTTT.

This rearrangement joins TRBV7-6 to TRBJ2-1; D uncertain. Trimming took off 3 bases at V and 6 bases at J, with 9 bases between the two ends. CDR3 length: 13 residues. In germline, CDR1 is SGHVS, CDR2 FNYEAQ. The CDR3 sequence: CASSLGYGNEQFF. The CDR3 DNA sequence: TGTGCCAGCAGCTTGGGGTACGGCAATGAGCAGTTCTTC.